The 5 T cell receptor beta chains listed next were all sequenced from one sample in a study of T cells in Graves' hyperthyroidism and ophthalmopathy. TCR beta CDR3 sequences were amplified from RNA transcripts. HTBI primers were the set used in a first-round RT-PCR of the TCR CDR3. MiXCR, run by TCRdb on the multiplex PCR reads, gives a single entry per CDR3 protein. Of about 640,000 distinct CDR3 sequences listed, less than 25% were seen once; the top ten hold roughly 30%. The specimen sequenced was blood. These receptor sequences come from a man between 25 and 39 years old with Graves' ophthalmopathy.

This clonotype appeared a few times. This chain links TRBV3-1 with TRBJ2-1; D remains ambiguous. This CDR3 has 13 amino acids. The V gene lost 1 base and the J gene lost 8 bases, with 9 bases spanning the gap. Germline V gene data show CDR1 as LGHDT and CDR2 as YNNKEL (reference sequence). The CDR3 here is CASSQVEGDEQFF. The DNA of the CDR3 is TGTGCCAGCAGCCAAGTAGAAGGTGATGAGCAGTTCTTC.

This clonotype occurred many times. The V gene is TRBV12-3 or TRBV12-4, the J gene TRBJ2-7; 9 bases align to TRBD1. The trim removed 8 bases at V and 4 bases at J, leaving 12 bases unmatched. The CDR3 extends over 15 amino acids. The CDR3 loop is CASCNPGTGLYEQYF. The CDR3 DNA follows: TGTGCCAGCTGTAACCCCGGGACAGGGTTGTACGAGCAGTACTTC.

This clonotype was seen a few times. The CDR3 reads CASITSGGTYNEQFF. In DNA, the CDR3 is TGTGCCAGCATCACCTCGGGCGGGACCTACAATGAGCAGTTCTTC. V usage is TRBV28 and J usage is TRBJ2-1; TRBD2 is a possible D gene (6 bases). Germline loops: CDR1 MDHEN, CDR2 SYDVKM. The CDR3 consists of 15 residues. Trimming took 7 bases from V and 2 from J, leaving 15 bases between them.

The chain employs TRBV28 and TRBJ2-4; D possibly matches TRBD1 or TRBD2 (6 bases each). V lost 8 bases, J lost 0 bases, and 14 bases lay in between. In germline, CDR1 is MDHEN, CDR2 SYDVKM. This CDR3 is built from 15 residues. The CDR3 loop reads CASQGRSGAKNIQYF. CDR3 sequence (DNA): TGTGCCAGCCAGGGGAGGAGTGGAGCCAAAAACATTCAGTACTTC.

This clonotype occurred a few times. The rearrangement links TRBV12-3 or TRBV12-4 to TRBJ2-2; 9 bases agree with TRBD1. This CDR3 region has 14 residues. The J segment lost 5 bases and the V segment lost 9 bases, leaving 7 bases of the junction unmatched. The CDR3 nucleotides are TGTGCCAGTTGGGGGACAGGGCGGACCGGGGAGCTGTTTTTT. Translated, it gives CASWGTGRTGELFF.